One sample yielded the 16 T cell receptor beta chains listed below, sequenced in a study of cytomegalovirus exposure and HLA in healthy donors. The PCR employed 60 Vbeta primers together with 13 Jbeta primers. Using immunoSEQ multiplex PCR, the repertoire was profiled, and TCRdb retains in-frame clones only, with some absent. The data hold 150,000 to 180,000 clones, with 70% to 80% observed a single time. Sequencing was carried out using PBMCs. The receptors were sampled from a man under 40 in good health and CMV-seropositive.

V is TRBV19 and J is TRBJ2-7, with 10 bases lining up with TRBD1. This CDR3 has 18 amino acids. V gave up 5 bases and J gave up 0 bases; unmatched junction bases: 13. CDR1 LNHDA and CDR2 SQIVND come from the germline V gene (reference sequence). CDR3 region: CASSPRPPRTGGSYEQYF. The CDR3 nucleotides are TGTGCCAGTAGTCCTCGACCCCCACGGACAGGGGGCTCCTACGAGCAGTACTTC.

This clone was observed a handful of times. The chain has TRBV19 and TRBJ1-1; D gene uncertain. Germline V gene sequence: CDR1 LNHDA, CDR2 SQIVND (reference sequence). Trimming left V 5 bases short and J 5 bases short, with 12 bases between. CDR3 length: 13 residues. The CDR3 DNA reads as TGTGCCAGTAGTCGCGGACCGGGGACTGAAGCTTTCTTT. This gives the protein CASSRGPGTEAFF.

This clone occurred a few times. The V gene is TRBV27, the J gene TRBJ1-1; perhaps TRBD1 as D (6 bases). The ends were cut back, 5 bases at V and 3 bases at J, with 16 bases in the middle. The CDR3 is 15 amino acids. Germline CDR1 MNHEY, CDR2 SMNVEV (reference sequence). CDR3 nucleotides: TGTGCCAGCAGTATCGGGACACGGGGGGACACTGAAGCTTTCTTT. Translation gives CASSIGTRGDTEAFF.

V gene TRBV30 combines with J gene TRBJ1-1; 11 bases match TRBD1. Per the germline V gene, CDR1 is GTSNPN and CDR2 is SVGIG (reference sequence). Losses at the gene ends were 8 bases for V and 1 base for J; bases not matched to a gene: 6. CDR3 size: 14 residues. CDR3 loop: CAQGQGVENTEAFF. The DNA for the CDR3 is TGTGCCCAGGGACAGGGGGTGGAGAACACTGAAGCTTTCTTT.

This clone was recorded a few times. This chain uses TRBV15 with TRBJ1-2; D possibly corresponds to TRBD1 (5 bases). Germline CDR1 and CDR2: LNHNV and YYDKDF (reference sequence). V was shortened by 0 bases and J by 2 bases, with 10 bases between the two germline ends. CDR3 length: 15 amino acids. This CDR3 reads CATSREGGANYGYTF. DNA of the CDR3: TGTGCCACCAGCAGAGAGGGAGGGGCGAACTATGGCTACACCTTC.

The chain has TRBV5-1 and TRBJ2-3, with D tentatively TRBD1 (6 bases). V was pared by 4 bases and J by 1 base, with 13 bases between. CDR1 and CDR2 from the germline V gene are SGHRS and YFSETQ. The CDR3 has 15 residues. The CDR3, as DNA: TGCGCCAGCAGCGAACAGGGATCCCGCACAGATACGCAGTATTTT. It codes for CASSEQGSRTDTQYF.

This chain joins TRBV6-6 and TRBJ2-7; D is ambiguous. V lost 4 bases and J 6 bases, leaving 16 bases between the germline ends. Germline V gene lookup returns CDR1 MNHNY and CDR2 SVGAGI (reference sequence). CDR3 length equals 14 residues. In nucleotides, the CDR3 is TGTGCCAGCAGTTCGGGTCCCATCACGGTCGAGCAGTACTTC. Protein: CASSSGPITVEQYF.

The V and J genes are TRBV19 and TRBJ1-3, with TRBD1 as a possible D gene (6 bases). V lost 7 bases, J lost 1 base, and 11 bases lay in between. The germline CDR1 and CDR2 sequences are LNHDA and SQIVND (reference sequence). This CDR3 region has 14 residues. CDR3 DNA: TGTGCCAGTATCAAGGACAGTTCTGGAAACACCATATATTTT. Its translation is CASIKDSSGNTIYF.

V is TRBV6-5 and J is TRBJ1-3, with D perhaps matching TRBD1 (6 bases). V lost 7 bases and J 0 bases, leaving 10 bases between the germline ends. CDR1 MNHEY and CDR2 SVGAGI come from the germline V gene. The CDR3 runs 14 residues. CDR3 amino acids: CASKRTASGNTIYF. The CDR3 DNA sequence: TGTGCCAGCAAACGGACAGCCTCTGGAAACACCATATATTTT.

The gene calls are TRBV7-9 and TRBJ2-3, with 7 bases that match TRBD1. Germline V gives CDR1 SEHNR, CDR2 FQNEAQ (reference sequence). The CDR3 consists of 14 residues. With 8 bases clipped from V and 0 bases from J, the junction kept 5 bases outside the gene matches. CDR3 sequence: CASRQGSSTDTQYF. The CDR3 coding sequence is TGTGCCAGCCGACAGGGTTCTAGCACAGATACGCAGTATTTT.

The rearrangement uses TRBV4-2 and TRBJ1-5; D gene unclear. V was clipped by 1 base and J by 6 bases, with 19 bases between them. From germline, CDR1 is LGHNA and CDR2 YNFKEQ. The CDR3 totals 17 residues. The CDR3 is CASSQATTQVGSQPQHF. CDR3 sequence (DNA): TGTGCCAGCAGCCAAGCGACAACCCAAGTGGGGAGTCAGCCCCAGCATTTT.

This clone has only a few counts. The rearrangement links TRBV10-3 to TRBJ1-1, with 8 bases fitting TRBD1. There are 13 residues in the CDR3. The germline gives CDR1 ENHRY, CDR2 SYGVKD. With 5 bases clipped from V and 6 bases from J, the junction kept 5 bases outside the gene matches. In nucleotides, the CDR3 is TGTGCCATCAGTCAACCAGGGGGCTCTGAAGCTTTCTTT. This codes for CAISQPGGSEAFF.

In nucleotides, the CDR3 is TGTGCCACCCAAGGGGCATCCACGGTCGACGAGCAGTACTTC. Translated, it gives CATQGASTVDEQYF. The chain recombines TRBV7-9 with TRBJ2-7; the D gene is possibly TRBD1 (5 bases). The CDR3 has 14 residues. Germline CDR1 SEHNR, CDR2 FQNEAQ (reference sequence). V was trimmed by 10 bases and J by 5 bases, leaving 21 bases between them.

The chain has TRBV19 and TRBJ1-4, with TRBD1 matching over 9 bases. CDR3 length: 14 amino acids. J gave up 5 bases and V 3 bases, and 1 base lay outside the gene matches. Germline V CDR1 and CDR2: LNHDA, SQIVND (reference sequence). The CDR3 nucleotides are TGTGCCAGTAGTATGGGACAGGGAAATGAAAAACTGTTTTTT. Its protein product is CASSMGQGNEKLFF.

This sequence joins TRBV2 and TRBJ2-5; D perhaps matches TRBD2 (5 bases). Trimming pared 3 bases from V and 5 bases from J, leaving 13 bases between. In germline, CDR1 is SNHLY, CDR2 FYNNEI. The CDR3 runs 14 residues. CDR3 amino acids: CASSERAGGETQYF. The DNA for the CDR3 is TGTGCCAGCAGTGAGAGGGCCGGCGGGGAGACCCAGTACTTC.

This CDR3 reads CASSKTQGAGFEAFF. The CDR3 DNA reads TGTGCCAGCAGTAAAACCCAGGGGGCGGGTTTTGAAGCTTTCTTT. V usage is TRBV2 and J usage is TRBJ1-1; TRBD1 agrees at 8 bases. The CDR3 covers 15 residues. Germline V lookup: CDR1 SNHLY, CDR2 FYNNEI. The trim removed 5 bases at V and 7 bases at J, leaving 12 bases unmatched.